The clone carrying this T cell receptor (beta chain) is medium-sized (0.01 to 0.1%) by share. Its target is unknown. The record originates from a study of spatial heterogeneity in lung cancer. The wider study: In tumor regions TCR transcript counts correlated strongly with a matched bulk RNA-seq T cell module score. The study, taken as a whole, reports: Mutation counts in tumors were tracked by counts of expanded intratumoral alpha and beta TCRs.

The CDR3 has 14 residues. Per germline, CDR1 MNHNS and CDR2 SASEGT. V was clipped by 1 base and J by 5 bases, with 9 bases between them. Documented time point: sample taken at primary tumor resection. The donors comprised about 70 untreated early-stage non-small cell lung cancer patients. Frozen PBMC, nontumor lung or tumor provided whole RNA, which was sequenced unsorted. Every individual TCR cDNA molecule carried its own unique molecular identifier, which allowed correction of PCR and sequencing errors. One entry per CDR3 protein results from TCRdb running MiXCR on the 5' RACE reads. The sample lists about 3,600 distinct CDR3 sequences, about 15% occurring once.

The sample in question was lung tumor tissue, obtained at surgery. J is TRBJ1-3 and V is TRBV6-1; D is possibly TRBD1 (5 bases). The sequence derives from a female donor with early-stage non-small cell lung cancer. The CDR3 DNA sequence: TGTGCCAGCAGTGAAGGCGGGACCCGAAACACCATATATTTT. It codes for CASSEGGTRNTIYF.